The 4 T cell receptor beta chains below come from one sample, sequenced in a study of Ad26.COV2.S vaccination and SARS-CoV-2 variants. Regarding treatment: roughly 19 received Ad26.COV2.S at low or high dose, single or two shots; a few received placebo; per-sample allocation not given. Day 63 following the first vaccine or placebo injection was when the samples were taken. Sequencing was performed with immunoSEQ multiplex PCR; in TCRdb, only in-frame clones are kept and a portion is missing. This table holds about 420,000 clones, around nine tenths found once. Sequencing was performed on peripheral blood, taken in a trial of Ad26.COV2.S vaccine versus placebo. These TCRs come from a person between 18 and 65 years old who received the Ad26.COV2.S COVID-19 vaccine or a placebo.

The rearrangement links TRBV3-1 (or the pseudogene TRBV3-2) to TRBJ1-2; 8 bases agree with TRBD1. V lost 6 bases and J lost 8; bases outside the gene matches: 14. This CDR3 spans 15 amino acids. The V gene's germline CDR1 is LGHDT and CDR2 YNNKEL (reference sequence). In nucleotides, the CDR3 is TGTGCCAGCAGTCATCATAACCAGGGGGCGCAAGGCTACACCTTC. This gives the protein CASSHHNQGAQGYTF.

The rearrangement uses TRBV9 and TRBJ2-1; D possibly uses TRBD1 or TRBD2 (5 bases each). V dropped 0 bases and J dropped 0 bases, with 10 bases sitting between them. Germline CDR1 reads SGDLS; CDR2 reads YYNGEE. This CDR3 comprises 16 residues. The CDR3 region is CASSVGGSDSYNEQFF. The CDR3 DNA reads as TGTGCCAGCAGCGTAGGGGGGTCTGACTCCTACAATGAGCAGTTCTTC.

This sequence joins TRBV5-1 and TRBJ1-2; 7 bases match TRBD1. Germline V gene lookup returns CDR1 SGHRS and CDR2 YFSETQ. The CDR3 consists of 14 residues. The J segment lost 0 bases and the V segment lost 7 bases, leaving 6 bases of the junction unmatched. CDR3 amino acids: CASRQGPTNYGYTF. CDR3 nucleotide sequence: TGCGCCAGCCGACAGGGACCCACTAACTATGGCTACACCTTC.

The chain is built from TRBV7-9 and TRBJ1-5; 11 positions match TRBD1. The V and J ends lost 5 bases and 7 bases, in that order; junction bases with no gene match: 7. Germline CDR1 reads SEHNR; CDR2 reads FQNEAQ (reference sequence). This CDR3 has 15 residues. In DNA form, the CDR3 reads TGTGCCAGCAGCCTTGGGACAGGGGGTGGCCAGCCCCAGCATTTT. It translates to CASSLGTGGGQPQHF.